This entry is about one T cell receptor beta chain. Its cognate antigen is unknown. Sequencing was performed with immunoSEQ multiplex PCR; in TCRdb, only in-frame clones are kept and a portion is missing. The repertoire holds about 110,000 clones, with about 88% as singletons. All trial patients relapsed after autologous stem cell transplantation. Reported best responses ranged across complete response, partial response or progressive disease. This sample was included in a study of PD-1 blockade in classical Hodgkin lymphoma. The overall study: A 3 mg/kg intravenous dose of nivolumab was received by patients every 2 weeks.

Whole-study findings and limits: Complete responders showed a baseline diversity that resembled the diversity of newly diagnosed patients. At C4D1, TCR diversity had climbed significantly for CD4+ cells, though not for CD8+ cells.

The sample in question was peripheral blood mononuclear cells (PBMCs), obtained before the second cycle of nivolumab. The origin of this receptor is a human donor with classical Hodgkin lymphoma.

The CDR3 coding sequence is TGTGCCAGTAGAGGGACGGGGGTCTACGAGCAGTACTTC. The encoded protein is CASRGTGVYEQYF. The rearrangement links TRBV19 to TRBJ2-7; D possibly corresponds to TRBD2 (6 bases). The CDR3 has 13 amino acids. From germline, CDR1 is LNHDA and CDR2 SQIVND (reference sequence). Trimming pared 6 bases from V and 3 bases from J, leaving 12 bases between.